The 9 T cell receptor beta chains below were found in one sample sequenced in a study of blood T cell repertoires in COVID-19. Data came from immunoSEQ multiplex PCR; TCRdb stores just in-frame clones and leaves some out. The sample records 95,000 to 150,000 clones, about 85% being singletons. The sample was peripheral blood. The receptor set was obtained from a man older than 75 with active or convalescent COVID-19.

The chain employs TRBV6-6 and TRBJ2-5, with a possible D match to TRBD2 (7 bases). The CDR3 contains 17 residues. CDR1 MNHNY and CDR2 SVGAGI come from the germline V gene (reference sequence). V gave up 5 bases and J gave up 3 bases, with 22 bases separating them. CDR3 residues: CASSHISVGGPEETQYF. The CDR3 nucleotides read TGTGCCAGCAGTCATATTTCTGTGGGGGGGCCGGAAGAGACCCAGTACTTC.

The chain is built from TRBV7-2 and TRBJ2-5; 10 bases map to TRBD1. V lost 5 bases and J lost 3; bases outside the gene matches: 12. CDR1 is SGHTA, CDR2 FQGNSA, per germline. The CDR3 loop spans 17 amino acids. CDR3 protein: CASSAQRQGAREETQYF. CDR3 nucleotides: TGTGCCAGCAGCGCTCAAAGACAGGGGGCAAGAGAAGAGACCCAGTACTTC.

This clone appeared once. The chain couples TRBV6-1 to TRBJ2-5, with TRBD2 matching 15 bases. The CDR3 spans 16 residues. Trimming cost V 4 bases and J 2 bases; bases outside gene matches: 2. Germline-derived CDR1 and CDR2 are MNHNS and SASEGT. The CDR3 sequence: CASSGGLAGGQETQYF. The DNA of the CDR3 is TGTGCCAGCAGTGGGGGACTAGCGGGGGGACAAGAGACCCAGTACTTC.

This CDR3 is CASSFNLNTEAFF. CDR3 in DNA: TGTGCCAGCAGCTTTAATTTGAACACTGAAGCTTTCTTT. The rearrangement joins TRBV7-3 to TRBJ1-1; D call uncertain. Germline assignment: CDR1 SGHTA and CDR2 FQGTGA. This CDR3 contains 13 residues. Between the trimmed V and J ends, which lost 3 bases and 0 bases, there was a span of 5 bases.

The V call is TRBV2, the J call TRBJ2-7, with 7 bases identical to TRBD1. After removal of 4 bases from V and 0 bases from J, the junction contained 3 bases not matched to a gene. Germline V CDR1 and CDR2: SNHLY, FYNNEI. This CDR3 contains 14 residues. Here the CDR3 reads CASSGQGSSYEQYF. In DNA form, the CDR3 reads TGTGCCAGCAGTGGACAGGGAAGCTCCTACGAGCAGTACTTC.

V gene TRBV3-1 (or the pseudogene TRBV3-2) combines with J gene TRBJ2-7; 8 nucleotides match TRBD2. The germline gives CDR1 LGHDT, CDR2 YNNKEL (reference sequence). This CDR3 has 15 residues. Trimming at V came to 4 bases and at J to 2 bases, leaving 7 bases not matched to a gene. The CDR3 region is CASSLGGSGTYEQYF. CDR3 sequence (DNA): TGTGCCAGCAGCCTCGGTGGTAGCGGGACCTACGAGCAGTACTTC.

J is TRBJ1-4 and V is TRBV27, with no clear D. Germline V gives CDR1 MNHEY, CDR2 SMNVEV (reference sequence). This CDR3 is built from 16 residues. The V and J ends lost 2 bases and 0 bases respectively, with 10 bases between them. CDR3 sequence (DNA): TGTGCCAGCAGTTTAGGCAGGCTCTCAACTAATGAAAAACTGTTTTTT. Translation gives CASSLGRLSTNEKLFF.

The rearrangement joins TRBV7-2 to TRBJ1-4, with a tentative D call TRBD1 (6 bases). This CDR3 contains 14 residues. Germline V CDR1 and CDR2: SGHTA, FQGNSA. V was pared by 6 bases and J by 4 bases, with 12 bases between. The CDR3 DNA is TGTGCCAGCAGTCCCCAGGGGAATAATGAAAAACTGTTTTTT. Its protein is CASSPQGNNEKLFF.

V usage is TRBV11-2 and J usage is TRBJ1-6; no reliable D call. Trimming removed 1 base from V and 4 bases from J, with 8 bases in between. The germline gives CDR1 SGHAT, CDR2 FQNNGV. CDR3 length equals 15 residues. The CDR3 nucleotides are TGTGCCAGCAGCTTAGTGGGCGGGTATAATTCACCCCTCCACTTT. Translation: CASSLVGGYNSPLHF.